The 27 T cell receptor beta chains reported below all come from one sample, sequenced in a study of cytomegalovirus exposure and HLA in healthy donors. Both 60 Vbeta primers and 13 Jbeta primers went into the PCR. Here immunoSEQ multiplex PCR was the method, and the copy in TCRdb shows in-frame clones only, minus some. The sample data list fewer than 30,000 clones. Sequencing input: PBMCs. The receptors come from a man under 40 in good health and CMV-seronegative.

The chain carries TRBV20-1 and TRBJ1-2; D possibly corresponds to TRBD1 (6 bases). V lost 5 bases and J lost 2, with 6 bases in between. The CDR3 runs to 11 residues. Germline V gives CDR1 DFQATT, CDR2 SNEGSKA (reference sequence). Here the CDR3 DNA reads TGCAGTGCTGGACAGAACTATGGCTACACCTTC. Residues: CSAGQNYGYTF.

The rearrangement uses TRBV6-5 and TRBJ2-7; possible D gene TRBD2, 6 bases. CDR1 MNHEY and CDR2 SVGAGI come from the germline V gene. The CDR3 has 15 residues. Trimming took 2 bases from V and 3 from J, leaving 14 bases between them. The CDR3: CASSYGGGTHYEQYF. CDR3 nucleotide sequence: TGTGCCAGCAGTTACGGTGGGGGGACCCACTACGAGCAGTACTTC.

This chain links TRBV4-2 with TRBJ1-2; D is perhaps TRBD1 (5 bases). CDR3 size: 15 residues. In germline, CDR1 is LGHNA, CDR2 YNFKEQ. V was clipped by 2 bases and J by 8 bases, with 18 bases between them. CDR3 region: CASSQSEGGADGYTF. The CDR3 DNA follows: TGTGCCAGCAGCCAATCGGAAGGAGGGGCCGACGGCTACACCTTC.

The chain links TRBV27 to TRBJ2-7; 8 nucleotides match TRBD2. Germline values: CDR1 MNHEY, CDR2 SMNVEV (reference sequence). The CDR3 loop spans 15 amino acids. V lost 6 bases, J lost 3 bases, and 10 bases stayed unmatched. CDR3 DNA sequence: TGTGCCAGCAGCTACGCACTGGGACTAGTCTACGAGCAGTACTTC. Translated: CASSYALGLVYEQYF.

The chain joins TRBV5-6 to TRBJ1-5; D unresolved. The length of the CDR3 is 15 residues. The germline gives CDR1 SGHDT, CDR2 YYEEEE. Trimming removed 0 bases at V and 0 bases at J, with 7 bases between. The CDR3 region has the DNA TGTGCCAGCAGCTTGGGGACTTATAGCAATCAGCCCCAGCATTTT. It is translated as CASSLGTYSNQPQHF.

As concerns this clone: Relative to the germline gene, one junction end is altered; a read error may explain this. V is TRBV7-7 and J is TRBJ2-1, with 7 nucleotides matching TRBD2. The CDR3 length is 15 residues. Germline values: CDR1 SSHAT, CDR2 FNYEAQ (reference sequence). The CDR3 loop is CASSPGGGGYNEQFF. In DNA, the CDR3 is TGTGCTAGCAGCCCGGGTGGGGGGGGGTACAATGAGCAGTTCTTC.

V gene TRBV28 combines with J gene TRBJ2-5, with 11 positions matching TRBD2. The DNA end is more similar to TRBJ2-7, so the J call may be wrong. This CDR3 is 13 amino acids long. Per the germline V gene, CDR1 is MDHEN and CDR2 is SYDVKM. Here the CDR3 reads CASRIAGGYEQYF. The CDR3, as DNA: TGTGCCAGCCGAATAGCGGGAGGGTACGAGCAGTACTTC.

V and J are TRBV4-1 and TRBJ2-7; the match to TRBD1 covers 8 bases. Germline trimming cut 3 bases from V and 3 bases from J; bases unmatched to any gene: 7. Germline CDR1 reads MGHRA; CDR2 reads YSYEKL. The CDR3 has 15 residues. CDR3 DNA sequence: TGCGCCAGCAGCCATGGACAGGGCGAAGGCTACGAGCAGTACTTC. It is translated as CASSHGQGEGYEQYF.

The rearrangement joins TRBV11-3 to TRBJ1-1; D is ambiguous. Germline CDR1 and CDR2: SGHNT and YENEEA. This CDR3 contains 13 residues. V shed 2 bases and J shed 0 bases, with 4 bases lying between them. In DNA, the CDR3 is TGTGCCAGCAGCTTACAGTTGAACACTGAAGCTTTCTTT. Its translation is CASSLQLNTEAFF.

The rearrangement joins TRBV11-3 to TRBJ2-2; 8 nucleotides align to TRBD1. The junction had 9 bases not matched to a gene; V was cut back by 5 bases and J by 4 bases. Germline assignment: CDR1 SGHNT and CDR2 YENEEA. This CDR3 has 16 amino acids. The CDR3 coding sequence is TGTGCCAGCAGCCCTCGGACAGGGCTCACCACCGGGGAGCTGTTTTTT. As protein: CASSPRTGLTTGELFF.

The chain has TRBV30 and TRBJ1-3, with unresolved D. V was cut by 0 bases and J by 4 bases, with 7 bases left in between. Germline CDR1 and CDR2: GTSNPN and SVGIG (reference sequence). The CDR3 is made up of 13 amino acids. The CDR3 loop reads CAWSVTGGNTIYF. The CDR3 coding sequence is TGTGCCTGGAGTGTAACGGGAGGAAACACCATATATTTT.

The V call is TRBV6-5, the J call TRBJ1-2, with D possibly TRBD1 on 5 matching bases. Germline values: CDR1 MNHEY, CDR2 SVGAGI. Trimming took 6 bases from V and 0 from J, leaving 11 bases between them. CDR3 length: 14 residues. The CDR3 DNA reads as TGTGCCAGCAGCTCAGGGTGGACTAACTATGGCTACACCTTC. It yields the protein CASSSGWTNYGYTF.

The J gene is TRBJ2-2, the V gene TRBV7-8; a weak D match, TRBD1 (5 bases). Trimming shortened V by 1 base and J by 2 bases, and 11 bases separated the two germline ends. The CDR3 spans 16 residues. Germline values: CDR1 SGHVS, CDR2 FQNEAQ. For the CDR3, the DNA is TGTGCCAGCAGCTTAGTGACAGTTCGAAACACCGGGGAGCTGTTTTTT. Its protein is CASSLVTVRNTGELFF.

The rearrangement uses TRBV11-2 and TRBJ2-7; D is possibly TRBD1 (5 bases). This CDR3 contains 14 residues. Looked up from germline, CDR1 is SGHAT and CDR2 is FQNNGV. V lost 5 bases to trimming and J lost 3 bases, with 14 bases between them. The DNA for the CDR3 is TGTGCCAGCAGCCTCAAACAAAGGGGCTACGAGCAGTACTTC. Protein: CASSLKQRGYEQYF. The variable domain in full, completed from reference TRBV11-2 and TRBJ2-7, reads EAGVAQSPRYKIIEKRQSVAFWCNPISGHATLYWYQQILGQGPKLLIQFQNNGVVDDSQLPKDRFSAERLKGVDSTLKIQPAKLEDSAVYLCASSLKQRGYEQYFGPGTRLTVT.

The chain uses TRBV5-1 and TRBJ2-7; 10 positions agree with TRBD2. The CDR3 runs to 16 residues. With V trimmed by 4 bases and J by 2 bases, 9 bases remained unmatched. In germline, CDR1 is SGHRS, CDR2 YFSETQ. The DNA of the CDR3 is TGCGCCAGCAGCCCGACCCAAGCGGGAGGGCCCTACGAGCAGTACTTC. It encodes CASSPTQAGGPYEQYF.

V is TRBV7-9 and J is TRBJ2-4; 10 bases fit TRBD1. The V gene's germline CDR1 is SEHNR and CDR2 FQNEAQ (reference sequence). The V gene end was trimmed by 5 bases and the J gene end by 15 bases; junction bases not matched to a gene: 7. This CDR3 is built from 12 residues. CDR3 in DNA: TGTGCCAGCAGCCTCGGAGGGACAGGGGTGTACTTC. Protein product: CASSLGGTGVYF.

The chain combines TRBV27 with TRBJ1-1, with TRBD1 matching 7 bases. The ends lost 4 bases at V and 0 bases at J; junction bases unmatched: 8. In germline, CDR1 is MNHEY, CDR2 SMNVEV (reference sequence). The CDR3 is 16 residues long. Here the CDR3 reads CASSSSTGDLNTEAFF. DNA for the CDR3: TGTGCCAGCAGTTCTTCCACAGGGGACCTGAACACTGAAGCTTTCTTT.

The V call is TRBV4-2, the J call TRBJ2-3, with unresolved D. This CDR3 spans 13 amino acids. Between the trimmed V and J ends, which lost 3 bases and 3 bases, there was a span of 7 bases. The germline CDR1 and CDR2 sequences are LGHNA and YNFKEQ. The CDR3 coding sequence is TGTGCCAGCAGCCAGTGGCGGACAGATACGCAGTATTTT. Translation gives CASSQWRTDTQYF.

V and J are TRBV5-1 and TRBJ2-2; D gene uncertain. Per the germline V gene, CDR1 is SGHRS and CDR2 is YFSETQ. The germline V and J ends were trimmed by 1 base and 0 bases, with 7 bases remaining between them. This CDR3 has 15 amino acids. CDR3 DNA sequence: TGCGCCAGCAGCTTGTTCAGGACGAACACCGGGGAGCTGTTTTTT. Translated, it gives CASSLFRTNTGELFF.

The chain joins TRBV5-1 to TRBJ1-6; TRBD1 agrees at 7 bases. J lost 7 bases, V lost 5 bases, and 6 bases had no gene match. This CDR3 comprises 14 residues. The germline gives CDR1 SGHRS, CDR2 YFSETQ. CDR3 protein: CASRRGQENSPLHF. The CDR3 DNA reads TGCGCCAGCAGAAGAGGACAGGAGAATTCACCCCTCCACTTT.

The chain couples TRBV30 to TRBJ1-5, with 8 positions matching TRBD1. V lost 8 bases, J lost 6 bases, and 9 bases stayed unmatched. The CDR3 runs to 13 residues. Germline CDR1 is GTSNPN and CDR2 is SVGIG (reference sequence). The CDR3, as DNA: TGTGCCAGTCAGGGGGCTGCGTCTCAGCCCCAGCATTTT. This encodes CASQGAASQPQHF.

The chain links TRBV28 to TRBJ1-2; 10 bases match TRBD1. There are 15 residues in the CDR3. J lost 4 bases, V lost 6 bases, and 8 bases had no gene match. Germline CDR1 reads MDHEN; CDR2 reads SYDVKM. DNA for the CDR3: TGTGCCAGCAGCTCAACGGGACAGGGGTCCTATGGCTACACCTTC. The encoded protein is CASSSTGQGSYGYTF.

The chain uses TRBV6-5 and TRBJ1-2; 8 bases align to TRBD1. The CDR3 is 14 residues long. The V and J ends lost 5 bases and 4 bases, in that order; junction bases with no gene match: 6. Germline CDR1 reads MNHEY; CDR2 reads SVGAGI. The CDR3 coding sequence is TGTGCCAGCAGTCCCTACAGGGGGGGCTATGGCTACACCTTC. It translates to CASSPYRGGYGYTF.

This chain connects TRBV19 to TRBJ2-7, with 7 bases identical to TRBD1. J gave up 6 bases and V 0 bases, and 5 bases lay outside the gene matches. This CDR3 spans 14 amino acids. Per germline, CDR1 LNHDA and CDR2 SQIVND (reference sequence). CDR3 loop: CASSIDRDRGEQYF. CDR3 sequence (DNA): TGTGCCAGTAGTATAGACCGGGACAGAGGCGAGCAGTACTTC.

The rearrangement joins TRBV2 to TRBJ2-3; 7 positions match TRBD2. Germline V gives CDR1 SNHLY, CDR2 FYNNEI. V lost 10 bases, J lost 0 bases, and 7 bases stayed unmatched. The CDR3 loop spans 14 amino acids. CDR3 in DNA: TGTGCCACCGCCAGCGGGACTAGCACAGATACGCAGTATTTT. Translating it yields CATASGTSTDTQYF.

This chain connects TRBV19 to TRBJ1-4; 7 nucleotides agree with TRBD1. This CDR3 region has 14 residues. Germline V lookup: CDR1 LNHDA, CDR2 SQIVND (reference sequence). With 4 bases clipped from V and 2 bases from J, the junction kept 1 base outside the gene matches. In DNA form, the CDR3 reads TGTGCCAGTAGTACCAGGGGGACTAATGAAAAACTGTTTTTT. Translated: CASSTRGTNEKLFF.

CDR3 in amino acids: CASSQGAETEAFF. Here the CDR3 DNA reads TGTGCCAGCAGTCAGGGGGCGGAAACTGAAGCTTTCTTT. V usage is TRBV7-9 and J usage is TRBJ1-1, with 8 bases aligning to TRBD1. V shed 6 bases, J shed 5 bases, and the junction held 5 bases outside the gene matches. This CDR3 contains 13 residues. Germline V gives CDR1 SEHNR, CDR2 FQNEAQ (reference sequence).